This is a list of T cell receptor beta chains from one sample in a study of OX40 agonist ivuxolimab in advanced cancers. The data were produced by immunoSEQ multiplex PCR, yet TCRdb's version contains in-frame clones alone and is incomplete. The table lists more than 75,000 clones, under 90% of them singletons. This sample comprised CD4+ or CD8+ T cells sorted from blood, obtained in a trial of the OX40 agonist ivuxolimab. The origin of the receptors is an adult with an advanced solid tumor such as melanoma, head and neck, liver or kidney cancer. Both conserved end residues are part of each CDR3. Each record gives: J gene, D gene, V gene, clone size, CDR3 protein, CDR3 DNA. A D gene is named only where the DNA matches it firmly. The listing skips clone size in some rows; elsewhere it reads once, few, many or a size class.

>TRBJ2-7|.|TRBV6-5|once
CASSSPGESSYEQYF
TGTGCCAGCAGTTCCCCGGGGGAGAGCTCCTACGAGCAGTACTTC
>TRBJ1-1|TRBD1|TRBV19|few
CASSQGVNTEAFF
TGTGCCAGTAGTCAGGGGGTGAACACTGAAGCTTTCTTT
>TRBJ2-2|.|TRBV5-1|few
CASGGSDRNTGELFF
TGCGCCAGCGGAGGTTCGGACAGGAACACCGGGGAGCTGTTTTTT
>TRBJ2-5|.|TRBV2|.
CASSDLVLGETQYF
TGTGCCAGCAGCGACCTAGTATTAGGAGAGACCCAGTACTTC
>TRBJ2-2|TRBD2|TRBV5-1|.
CASSSTGGENTGELFF
TGCGCCAGCAGCTCGACGGGAGGAGAGAACACCGGGGAGCTGTTTTTT
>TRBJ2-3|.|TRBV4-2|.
CASSQDLSGLSASTDTQYF
TGTGCCAGCAGCCAAGATCTCAGTGGCCTTAGTGCTAGCACAGATACGCAGTATTTT
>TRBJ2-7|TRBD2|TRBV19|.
CASSNSGSSYEQYF
TGTGCCAGTAGTAATAGCGGGAGCTCCTACGAGCAGTACTTC
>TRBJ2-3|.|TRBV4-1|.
CASSHPGTDTQYF
TGCGCCAGCAGCCACCCAGGCACAGATACGCAGTATTTT
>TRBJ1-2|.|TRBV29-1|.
CSVEKGSYGYTF
TGCAGCGTTGAAAAGGGGTCCTATGGCTACACCTTC
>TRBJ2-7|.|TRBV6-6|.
CASSYWDTSYEQYF
TGTGCCAGCAGTTACTGGGACACATCCTACGAGCAGTACTTC
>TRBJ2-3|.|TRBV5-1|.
CASSLSPPGADTQYF
TGCGCCAGCAGCTTGAGCCCCCCGGGGGCAGATACGCAGTATTTT
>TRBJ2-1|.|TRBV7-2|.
CASSLAGTSPHEQFF
TGTGCCAGCAGCTTAGCGGGGACTTCCCCCCATGAGCAGTTCTTC
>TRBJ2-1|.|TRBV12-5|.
CASGLYLLGPFF
TGTGCTAGTGGTTTGTACTTACTAGGGCCGTTCTTC
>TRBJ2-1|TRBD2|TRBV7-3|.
CASSLEAGGILNEQFF
TGTGCCAGCAGCTTAGAAGCGGGGGGGATTCTAAATGAGCAGTTCTTC
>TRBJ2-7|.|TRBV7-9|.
CASSQLGEQYF
TGTGCCAGCAGCCAACTAGGGGAGCAGTACTTC
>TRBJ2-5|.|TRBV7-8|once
CASRNPGREIGETQYF
TGTGCCAGCAGGAACCCCGGTCGGGAGATCGGAGAGACCCAGTACTTC
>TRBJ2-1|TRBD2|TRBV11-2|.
CASSLVAGTYNEQFF
TGTGCCAGCAGCTTAGTAGCGGGAACCTACAATGAGCAGTTCTTC
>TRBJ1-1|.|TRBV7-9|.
CASSLDLSEAFF
TGTGCCAGCAGCCTCGACTTATCTGAAGCTTTCTTT
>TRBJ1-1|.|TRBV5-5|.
CASSLEASNTEAFF
TGTGCCAGCAGCTTGGAGGCCTCGAACACTGAAGCTTTCTTT
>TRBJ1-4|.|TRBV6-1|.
CASSGAVPNEKLFF
TGTGCCAGCAGTGGAGCAGTCCCTAATGAAAAACTGTTTTTT
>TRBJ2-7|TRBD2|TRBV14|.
CASSQKSGADSYEQYF
TGTGCCAGCAGCCAGAAAAGCGGGGCAGACTCCTACGAGCAGTACTTC
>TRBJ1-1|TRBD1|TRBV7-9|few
CASSLLTGGITEAFF
TGTGCCAGCAGTTTACTGACAGGGGGAATTACTGAAGCTTTCTTT
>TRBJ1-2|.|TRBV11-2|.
CASSPIGIGNGYTF
TGTGCCAGCAGCCCGATCGGGATAGGCAATGGCTACACCTTC
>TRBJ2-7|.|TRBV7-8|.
CASTGAAREQYF
TGTGCCAGCACAGGGGCTGCACGAGAGCAGTACTTC
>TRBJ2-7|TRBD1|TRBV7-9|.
CASSPGTGRPYEQYF
TGTGCCAGCAGCCCCGGGACAGGGCGCCCTTACGAGCAGTACTTC
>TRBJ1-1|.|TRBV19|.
CASQSDRWTEAFF
TGTGCCAGTCAATCCGACAGATGGACTGAAGCTTTCTTT
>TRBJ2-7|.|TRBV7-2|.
CASSLELVSSYEQYF
TGTGCCAGCAGCTTAGAGCTAGTCAGCTCCTACGAGCAGTACTTC
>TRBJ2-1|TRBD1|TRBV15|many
CATSRAGQGSQNEQFF
TGTGCCACCAGCAGAGCGGGACAGGGGAGCCAAAATGAGCAGTTCTTC
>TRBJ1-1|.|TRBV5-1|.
CASSLRGGGLNTEAFF
TGCGCCAGCAGCTTACGGGGCGGGGGCTTGAACACTGAAGCTTTCTTT
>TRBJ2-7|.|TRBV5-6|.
CASSFSPESYEQYF
TGTGCCAGCAGCTTTTCACCGGAGTCCTACGAGCAGTACTTC
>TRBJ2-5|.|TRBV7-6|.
CASSPRAGPAETQYF
TGTGCCAGCAGCCCACGAGCAGGGCCGGCAGAGACCCAGTACTTC
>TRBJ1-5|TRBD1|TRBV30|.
CAWSVTGGQPQHF
TGTGCCTGGAGTGTTACAGGGGGGCAGCCCCAGCATTTT